The 3 T cell receptor beta chains below come from one sample, sequenced in a study of blood T cell repertoires in COVID-19. Profiling relied on immunoSEQ multiplex PCR, and the TCRdb table lists in-frame clones only, not all of them. This table has nearly 65,000 clones, around 84% appearing once. Sequenced: peripheral blood. These receptors all come from a human donor in a cohort sampled during active COVID-19.

This chain uses TRBV10-1 with TRBJ1-1, with 9 bases matching TRBD1. Trimming cost V 0 bases and J 8 bases; bases outside gene matches: 7. The CDR3 is 15 amino acids. Germline V gene lookup returns CDR1 WNHNN and CDR2 SYGVQD (reference sequence). This CDR3 is CASSESWDRAAEAFF. DNA for the CDR3: TGCGCCAGCAGTGAGTCTTGGGACAGGGCGGCCGAAGCTTTCTTT.

The chain uses TRBV5-1 and TRBJ1-1; a weak D match, TRBD1 (6 bases). Germline lookup yields CDR1 SGHRS and CDR2 YFSETQ. CDR3 length equals 11 residues. The germline V and J ends were trimmed by 2 bases and 8 bases, with 7 bases remaining between them. CDR3 in amino acids: CASSLTGEAFF. In DNA, the CDR3 is TGCGCCAGCAGCTTAACAGGGGAAGCTTTCTTT.

In its sample, this clone was seen once. The chain couples TRBV6-5 to TRBJ1-1, with 9 bases matching TRBD1. The CDR3 runs 15 residues. Germline CDR1 MNHEY, CDR2 SVGAGI. V gave up 6 bases and J gave up 7 bases; unmatched junction bases: 12. The CDR3 here is CASSYPGQGHFEAFF. The DNA for the CDR3 is TGTGCCAGCAGCTATCCGGGACAGGGACATTTTGAAGCTTTCTTT.